Detailed here is one T cell receptor beta chain. Its antigen is still unknown. These data are taken from a study of T-cell memory formation after mild COVID-19. Regarding the study as a whole: CD4+ bias marked clones expanding day 15 to 37, unlike balanced contracting clones.

This CDR3 is 14 amino acids long. The ends were cut back, 4 bases at V and 6 bases at J, with 16 bases in the middle. Libraries for TCRalpha and TCRbeta carried sample barcodes and unique molecular identifiers via 5'RACE. Via MiXCR, TCRdb re-called the 5' RACE reads, giving one row per CDR3 protein. The repertoire holds about 470,000 distinct CDR3 sequences, with roughly 18% as singletons. Sequenced input: PBMCs or a T cell subset sorted from them (not recorded which). This chain links TRBV12-3 or TRBV12-4 with TRBJ2-7; possible D gene TRBD2, 6 bases. The clonotype was recovered from an adult woman who had mild COVID-19 (a few samples of this study predate the infection). Cell type and time point are not known. In nucleotides, the CDR3 is TGTGCCAGCAGTTCTGGAGAGGGAGGAGGCGAGCAGTACTTC. It codes for CASSSGEGGGEQYF.